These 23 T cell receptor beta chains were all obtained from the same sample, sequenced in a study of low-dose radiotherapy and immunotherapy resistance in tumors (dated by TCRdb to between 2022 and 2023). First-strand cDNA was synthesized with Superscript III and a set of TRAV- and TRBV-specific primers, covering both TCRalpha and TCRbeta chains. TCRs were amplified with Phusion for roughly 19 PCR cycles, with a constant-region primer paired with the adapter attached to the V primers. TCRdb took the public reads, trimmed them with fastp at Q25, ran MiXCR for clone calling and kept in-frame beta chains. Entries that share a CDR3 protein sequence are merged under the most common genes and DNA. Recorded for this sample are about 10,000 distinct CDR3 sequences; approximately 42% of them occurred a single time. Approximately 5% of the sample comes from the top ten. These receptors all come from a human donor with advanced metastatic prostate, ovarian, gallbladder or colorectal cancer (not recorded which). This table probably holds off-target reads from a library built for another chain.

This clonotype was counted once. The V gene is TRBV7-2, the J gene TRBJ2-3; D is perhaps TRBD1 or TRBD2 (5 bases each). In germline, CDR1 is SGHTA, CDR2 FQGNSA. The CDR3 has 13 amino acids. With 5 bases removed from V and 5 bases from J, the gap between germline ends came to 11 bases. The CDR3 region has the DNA TGTGCCAGCAGCCCCTCGGGGCAAGATACGCAGTATTTT. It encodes CASSPSGQDTQYF.

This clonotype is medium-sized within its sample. CDR3 sequence (DNA): TGTGCCAGCAGCTTGGAGGACAGGGAAGCTTTCTTT. It codes for CASSLEDREAFF. The chain uses TRBV5-4 and TRBJ1-1; TRBD1 matches at 7 bases. Germline CDR1 is SGHNT and CDR2 is YYREEE (reference sequence). The CDR3 has 12 residues. The junction had 1 base not matched to a gene; V was cut back by 0 bases and J by 8 bases.

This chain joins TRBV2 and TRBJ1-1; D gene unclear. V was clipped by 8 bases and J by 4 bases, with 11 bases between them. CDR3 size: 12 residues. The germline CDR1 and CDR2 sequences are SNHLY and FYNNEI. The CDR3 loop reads CASQVFGTEAFF. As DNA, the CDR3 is TGTGCCAGCCAGGTCTTCGGCACTGAAGCTTTCTTT.

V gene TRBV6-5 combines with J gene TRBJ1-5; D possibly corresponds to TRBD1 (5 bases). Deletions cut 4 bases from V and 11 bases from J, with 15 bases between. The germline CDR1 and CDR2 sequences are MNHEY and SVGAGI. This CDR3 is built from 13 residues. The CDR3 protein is CASSWGEEDAQHF. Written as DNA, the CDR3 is TGTGCCAGCAGTTGGGGGGAGGAGGACGCCCAGCATTTT.

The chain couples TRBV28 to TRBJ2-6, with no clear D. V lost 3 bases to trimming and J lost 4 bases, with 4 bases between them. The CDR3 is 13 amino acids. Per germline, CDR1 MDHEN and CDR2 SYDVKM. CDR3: CASSLGGANVLTF. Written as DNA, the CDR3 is TGTGCCAGCAGTTTGGGGGGGGCCAACGTCCTGACTTTC.

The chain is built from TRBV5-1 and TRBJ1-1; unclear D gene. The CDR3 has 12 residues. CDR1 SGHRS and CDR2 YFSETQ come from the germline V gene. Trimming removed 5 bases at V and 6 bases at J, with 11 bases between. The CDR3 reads CASRINAAEAFF. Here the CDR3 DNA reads TGCGCCAGCAGAATTAACGCGGCTGAAGCTTTCTTT. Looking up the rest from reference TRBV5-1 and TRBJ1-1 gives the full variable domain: KAGVTQTPRYLIKTRGQQVTLSCSPISGHRSVSWYQQTPGQGLQFLFEYFSETQRNKGNFPGRFSGRQFSNSRSEMNVSTLELGDSALYLCASRINAAEAFFGQGTRLTVV.

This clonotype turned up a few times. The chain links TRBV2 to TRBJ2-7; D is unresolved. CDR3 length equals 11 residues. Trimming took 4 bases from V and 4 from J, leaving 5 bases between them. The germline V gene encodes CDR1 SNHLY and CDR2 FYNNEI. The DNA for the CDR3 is TGTGCCAGCAGTGGTAATTACGAGCAGTACTTC. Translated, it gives CASSGNYEQYF.

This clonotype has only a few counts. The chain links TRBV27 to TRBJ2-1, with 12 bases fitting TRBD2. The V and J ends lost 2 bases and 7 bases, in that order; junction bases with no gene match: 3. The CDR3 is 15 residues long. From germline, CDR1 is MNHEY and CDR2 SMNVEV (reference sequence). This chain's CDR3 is CASSLGLAGRNEQFF. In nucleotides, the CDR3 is TGTGCCAGCAGTTTAGGACTAGCGGGAAGGAATGAGCAGTTCTTC.

The CDR3 region has the DNA TGTGCCAGCAGTCGCCGCTCCTACGAGCAGTACTTC. Its protein is CASSRRSYEQYF. This chain joins TRBV28 and TRBJ2-7, with D unclear. The germline V gene encodes CDR1 MDHEN and CDR2 SYDVKM. V was shortened by 5 bases and J by 0 bases, with 5 bases between the two germline ends. The CDR3 is made up of 12 amino acids.

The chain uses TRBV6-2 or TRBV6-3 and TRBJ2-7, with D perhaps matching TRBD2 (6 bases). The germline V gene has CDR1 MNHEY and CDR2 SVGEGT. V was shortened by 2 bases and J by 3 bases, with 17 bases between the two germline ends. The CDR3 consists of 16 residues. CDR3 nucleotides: TGTGCCAGCAGTTACGGGGCAGGAGGGACCGGCTACGAGCAGTACTTC. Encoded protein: CASSYGAGGTGYEQYF.

The CDR3 DNA reads TGCGCCAGCAGCTTGTGGGACATGAACACTGAAGCTTTCTTT. It translates to CASSLWDMNTEAFF. The rearrangement joins TRBV5-1 to TRBJ1-1; D is possibly TRBD1 (6 bases). V was cut by 1 base and J by 0 bases, with 7 bases left in between. Germline values: CDR1 SGHRS, CDR2 YFSETQ. The CDR3 consists of 14 residues.

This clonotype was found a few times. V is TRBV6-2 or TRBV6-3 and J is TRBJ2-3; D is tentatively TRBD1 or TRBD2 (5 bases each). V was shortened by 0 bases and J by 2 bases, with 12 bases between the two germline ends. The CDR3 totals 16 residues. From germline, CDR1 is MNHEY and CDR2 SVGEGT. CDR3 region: CASSYSTGLVTDTQYF. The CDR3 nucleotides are TGTGCCAGCAGTTACTCGACGGGGCTAGTCACAGATACGCAGTATTTT.

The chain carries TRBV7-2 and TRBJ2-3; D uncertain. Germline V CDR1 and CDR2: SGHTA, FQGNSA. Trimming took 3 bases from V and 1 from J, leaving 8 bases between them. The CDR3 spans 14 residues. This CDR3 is CASSFVGRTDTQYF. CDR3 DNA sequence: TGTGCCAGCAGCTTTGTGGGCCGCACAGATACGCAGTATTTT.

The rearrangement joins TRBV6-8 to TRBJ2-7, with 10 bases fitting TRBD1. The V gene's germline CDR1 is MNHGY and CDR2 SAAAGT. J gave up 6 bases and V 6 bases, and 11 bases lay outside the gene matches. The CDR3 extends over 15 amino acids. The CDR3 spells CASRELGTGVGEQYF. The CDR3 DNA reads TGTGCCAGCAGGGAACTCGGGACAGGGGTTGGCGAGCAGTACTTC.

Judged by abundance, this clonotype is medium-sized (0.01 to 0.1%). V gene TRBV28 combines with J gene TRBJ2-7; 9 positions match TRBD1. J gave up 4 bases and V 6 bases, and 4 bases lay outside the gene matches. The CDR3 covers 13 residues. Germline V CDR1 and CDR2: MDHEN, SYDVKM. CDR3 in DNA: TGTGCCAGCAGATCGGGACAGGGTTACGAGCAGTACTTC. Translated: CASRSGQGYEQYF.

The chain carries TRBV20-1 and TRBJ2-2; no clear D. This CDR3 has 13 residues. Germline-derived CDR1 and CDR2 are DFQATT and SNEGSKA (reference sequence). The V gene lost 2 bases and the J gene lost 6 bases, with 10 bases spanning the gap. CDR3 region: CSARIPGSGELFF. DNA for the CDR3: TGCAGTGCTAGAATCCCTGGTTCCGGGGAGCTGTTTTTT.

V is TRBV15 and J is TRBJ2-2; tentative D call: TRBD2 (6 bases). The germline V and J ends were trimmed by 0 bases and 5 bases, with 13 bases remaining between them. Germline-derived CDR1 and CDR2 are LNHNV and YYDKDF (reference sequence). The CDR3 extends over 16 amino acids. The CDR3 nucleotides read TGTGCCACCAGCAGAGATTGGTCTAGCGCAACCGGGGAGCTGTTTTTT. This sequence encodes CATSRDWSSATGELFF.

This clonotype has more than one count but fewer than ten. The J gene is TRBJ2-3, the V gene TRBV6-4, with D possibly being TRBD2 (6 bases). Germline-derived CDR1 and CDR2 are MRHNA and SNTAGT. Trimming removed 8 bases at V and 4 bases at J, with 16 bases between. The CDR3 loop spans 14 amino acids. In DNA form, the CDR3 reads TGTGCCAGCGGCCCGGGCGGGGACCCAGATACGCAGTATTTT. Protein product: CASGPGGDPDTQYF.

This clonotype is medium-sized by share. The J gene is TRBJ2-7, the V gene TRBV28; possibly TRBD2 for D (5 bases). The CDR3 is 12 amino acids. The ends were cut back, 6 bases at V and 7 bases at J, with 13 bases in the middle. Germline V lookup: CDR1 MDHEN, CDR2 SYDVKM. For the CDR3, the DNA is TGTGCCAGCAGCAACACCCGAGGGGAGCAGTACTTC. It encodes CASSNTRGEQYF.

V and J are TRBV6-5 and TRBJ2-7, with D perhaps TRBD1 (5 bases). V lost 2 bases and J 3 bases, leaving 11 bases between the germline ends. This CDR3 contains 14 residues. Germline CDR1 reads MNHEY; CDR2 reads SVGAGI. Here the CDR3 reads CASSYGQTDYEQYF. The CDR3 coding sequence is TGTGCCAGCAGTTACGGGCAGACAGACTACGAGCAGTACTTC.

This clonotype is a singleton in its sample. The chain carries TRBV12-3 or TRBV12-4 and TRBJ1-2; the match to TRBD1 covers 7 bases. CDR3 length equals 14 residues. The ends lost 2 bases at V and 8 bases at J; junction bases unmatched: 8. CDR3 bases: TGTGCCAGCAGTTTATCTATGACAGGGCTCGGCTACACCTTC. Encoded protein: CASSLSMTGLGYTF.

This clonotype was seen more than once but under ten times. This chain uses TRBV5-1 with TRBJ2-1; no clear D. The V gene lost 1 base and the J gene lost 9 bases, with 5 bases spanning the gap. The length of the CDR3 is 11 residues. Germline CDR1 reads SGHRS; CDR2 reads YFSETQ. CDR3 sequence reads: CASSLSSEQFF. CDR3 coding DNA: TGCGCCAGCAGCTTGAGCAGTGAGCAGTTCTTC.

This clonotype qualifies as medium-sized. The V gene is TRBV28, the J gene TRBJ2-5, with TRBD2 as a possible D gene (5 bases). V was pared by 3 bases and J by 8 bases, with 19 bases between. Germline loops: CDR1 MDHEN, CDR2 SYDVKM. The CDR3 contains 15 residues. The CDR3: CASSLANSLARTQYF. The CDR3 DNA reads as TGTGCCAGCAGTTTGGCGAATTCGCTAGCAAGAACCCAGTACTTC. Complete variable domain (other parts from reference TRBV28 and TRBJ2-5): DVKVTQSSRYLVKRTGEKVFLECVQDMDHENMFWYRQDPGLGLRLIYFSYDVKMKEKGDIPEGYSVSREKKERFSLILESASTNQTSMYLCASSLANSLARTQYFGPGTRLLVL.